These 9 T cell receptor beta chains were all obtained from the same sample, sequenced in a study of T cells in Graves' hyperthyroidism and ophthalmopathy. RNA transcripts yielded amplified TCR beta CDR3 regions. HTBI primers were the set used in a first-round RT-PCR of the TCR CDR3. One entry per CDR3 protein, called by TCRdb with MiXCR from the multiplex PCR reads. The sample contains roughly 110,000 distinct CDR3 sequences, approximately 15% of which appear only once. The source material was blood. Receptor source: a woman aged 50 to 60 with Graves' hyperthyroidism.

This clonotype showed up many times. The CDR3 spells CASSERGLAGGGKNIQYF. As DNA, the CDR3 is TGTGCCAGCAGTGAACGGGGACTAGCGGGAGGAGGCAAAAACATTCAGTACTTC. The genes are TRBV2 and TRBJ2-4; TRBD2 matches 15 bases. Trimming removed 2 bases from V and 3 bases from J; junction bases left unmatched: 5. Germline V gene lookup returns CDR1 SNHLY and CDR2 FYNNEI. CDR3 length: 18 amino acids.

Concerning this clonotype: This clone may be a read error of a much larger clone one base away. The chain combines TRBV15 with TRBJ2-5; D ambiguous. The CDR3 contains 13 residues. V was cut by 2 bases and J by 4 bases, with 8 bases left in between. CDR1 and CDR2 from the germline V gene are LNHNV and YYDKDF (reference sequence). The CDR3 is CATSRSVGETQYF. In DNA form, the CDR3 reads TGTGCCACCAGCAGATCGGTCGGAGAGACCCAGTACTTC.

The chain recombines TRBV10-3 with TRBJ2-5, with TRBD1 matching 7 bases. CDR3 length: 15 amino acids. The germline V gene encodes CDR1 ENHRY and CDR2 SYGVKD. With V trimmed by 3 bases and J by 4 bases, 8 bases remained unmatched. The CDR3 sequence is CAISDPSRQGETQYF. In DNA, the CDR3 is TGTGCCATCAGTGATCCCTCCCGACAGGGAGAGACCCAGTACTTC.

This clonotype was recorded many times. The CDR3 nucleotides are TGTGCCAGCAGCTTACTAGGTTGGACCTACGAGCAGTACGTC. Its protein is CASSLLGWTYEQYV. This sequence joins TRBV11-2 and TRBJ2-7; D unclear. V was clipped by 2 bases and J by 2 bases, with 10 bases between them. Germline assignment: CDR1 SGHAT and CDR2 FQNNGV. The CDR3 consists of 14 residues.

This clonotype has a handful of counts. The rearrangement joins TRBV5-1 to TRBJ1-5; the D is unclear. V was cut by 4 bases and J by 2 bases, with 7 bases left in between. Germline V gene sequence: CDR1 SGHRS, CDR2 YFSETQ. The CDR3 has 13 residues. The CDR3 bases are TGCGCCAGCAGCCGGAGGGGCAATCAGCCCCAGCATTTT. Encoded protein: CASSRRGNQPQHF.

This clonotype was found many times. The chain joins TRBV2 to TRBJ1-1, with 8 nucleotides matching TRBD1. With V trimmed by 7 bases and J by 7 bases, 8 bases remained unmatched. This CDR3 is 13 amino acids long. The germline gives CDR1 SNHLY, CDR2 FYNNEI. In DNA, the CDR3 is TGTGCCAGCAACAAAGACAGGGGTGGTGAAGCTTTCTTT. Protein sequence: CASNKDRGGEAFF.

In this sample, this clonotype turned up many times. This chain's CDR3 is CASSGQVADTQYF. The CDR3 coding sequence is TGCGCCAGTTCGGGACAGGTAGCGGATACGCAGTATTTT. This chain uses TRBV5-1 with TRBJ2-3; 8 bases match TRBD1. V dropped 8 bases and J dropped 6; count of bases not matched to a gene: 8. This CDR3 has 13 residues. Germline assignment: CDR1 SGHRS and CDR2 YFSETQ.

This clonotype was recorded at least ten times. The V and J genes are TRBV13 and TRBJ2-3; D call uncertain. Looked up from germline, CDR1 is PRHDT and CDR2 is FYEKMQ (reference sequence). This CDR3 has 13 amino acids. V shed 5 bases and J shed 13 bases, with 19 bases lying between them. This CDR3 is CASSPQRVEEEYF. The CDR3 region has the DNA TGTGCCAGCAGCCCCCAGAGAGTCGAAGAAGAGTATTTT.

The chain couples TRBV7-9 to TRBJ2-1; TRBD2 matches 11 bases. The CDR3 loop spans 13 amino acids. J was trimmed by 7 bases and V by 5 bases; bases with no gene match: 1. Germline CDR1 SEHNR, CDR2 FQNEAQ (reference sequence). CDR3 coding DNA: TGTGCCAGCAGCCCTAGCGGGGGGAATGAGCAGTTCTTC. It is translated as CASSPSGGNEQFF.